This T cell receptor beta chain was identified during a study of Graves' ophthalmopathy and Graves' hyperthyroidism. Study observations and caveats: The authors also found most expanded thyroid clonotypes above 0.001 frequency in blood. As the model predicted ophthalmopathy progression, it achieved a sensitivity of less than 71% and a specificity of about 78%.

For repertoire sequencing, the TCR beta CDR3 regions were amplified from RNA transcripts. The authors performed first-round RT-PCR with HTBI primers and then a second-round multiplex PCR. TCRdb reanalysed the multiplex PCR reads using MiXCR and keeps one entry per CDR3 protein. The repertoire holds over 650,000 distinct CDR3 sequences, with approximately 39% as singletons. In its sample, this clonotype was seen many times. Antigen: not known. The trim removed 5 bases at V and 5 bases at J, leaving 4 bases unmatched. Germline V gives CDR1 ENHRY, CDR2 SYGVKD. CDR3 length equals 14 residues. As the starting material, around 10 ml of fresh peripheral blood yielded the PBMCs.

The chain links TRBV10-3 to TRBJ1-4; 8 nucleotides line up with TRBD1. The clonotype comes from an adult man with Graves' ophthalmopathy. The specimen was peripheral blood. CDR3 in amino acids: CAISPTGVNEKLFF. In DNA, the CDR3 is TGTGCCATCAGTCCGACAGGGGTAAATGAAAAACTGTTTTTT.